This TCR beta chain was recorded in a study of vaccination effects on CD4 cells after COVID-19. Study in general: Subjects were given two BNT162b2 or mRNA-1273 vaccine doses.

The table came from immunoSEQ multiplex PCR; TCRdb's copy has only in-frame clones and leaves some out. The repertoire has 25,000 to 30,000 clones, about 80% of them found once; the top ten carry 30%. Ahead of sequencing, the ViraFEST assay grew antigen-specific CD4+ T cells using viral peptide pools. At the end of roughly ten days of culture, CD4+ T cells were isolated. Negative nucleocapsid antibody tests before and after vaccination confirmed no previous SARS-CoV-2 infection. Culturing of two million PBMC per well took place with 8.5 to 10 IU/ml IL-2 and 10 ug/ml peptides. As for this clone: What it binds is not known.

Study results and limitations: Late post-vaccination samples showed marked contraction of infection- and vaccine-induced clones.

The receptor's source is a human donor who received a COVID-19 vaccine. Sequenced here: CD4+ T cells from PBMCs cultured with SARS-CoV-2 spike peptides, sampled before COVID-19 vaccination.

The DNA of the CDR3 is TGTGCCAGCACCTCAAGCGGGACCCCCTACAATGAGCAGTTCTTC. This translates into CASTSSGTPYNEQFF. V gene TRBV21-1 combines with J gene TRBJ2-1; the DNA was not compared with TRBD2, the D call given in the table. TRBV21-1 is annotated as a pseudogene. This CDR3 comprises 15 residues.